These T cell receptor beta chains were read from a single sample in a study of PD-L1 blockade in urothelial cancer. Produced via immunoSEQ multiplex PCR; TCRdb's table is partial and in-frame only. The sample yields 45,000 to 55,000 clones, around four fifths seen once. The sequencing used PBMCs, collected around atezolizumab (anti-PD-L1) treatment. These TCRs come from a man aged 50-60 years with urothelial cancer. Each CDR3 is given with its conserved first and last residue. Each record gives: clone size, J gene, D gene, V gene, CDR3 protein, CDR3 DNA. D genes are given only for firm matches. Part of the rows lack a size; the others show once, few, many or a class for expanded clones.

. | TRBJ2-1 | TRBD2 | TRBV2 | CASSGTSGGYNEQFF | TGTGCCAGCAGTGGAACTAGCGGGGGTTACAATGAGCAGTTCTTC
. | TRBJ2-2 | . | TRBV28 | CASMAGNTGELFF | TGTGCCAGCATGGCAGGGAACACCGGGGAGCTGTTTTTT
. | TRBJ2-5 | TRBD2 | TRBV11-3 | CASSLGGLAGVETQYF | TGTGCCAGCAGCTTAGGGGGACTAGCGGGAGTAGAGACCCAGTACTTC
few | TRBJ2-1 | . | TRBV1 | CTSSQETSGGYYNEQFF | TGCACCAGCAGCCAAGAAACCAGCGGGGGCTACTACAATGAGCAGTTCTTC
. | TRBJ2-5 | TRBD1 | TRBV25-1 | CASSEEGTGFQETQYF | TGTGCCAGCAGTGAAGAGGGGACAGGGTTCCAAGAGACCCAGTACTTC
. | TRBJ2-2 | TRBD1 | TRBV4-2 | CASSDGQANTGELFF | TGTGCCAGCAGCGACGGACAGGCGAACACCGGGGAGCTGTTTTTT
. | TRBJ2-5 | . | TRBV27 | CASSDRRVQETQYF | TGTGCCAGCAGTGACAGGCGAGTACAAGAGACCCAGTACTTC
. | TRBJ2-7 | . | TRBV11-3 | CASSLDSRDGSYEQYF | TGTGCCAGCAGCTTAGATTCGCGGGACGGCTCCTACGAGCAGTACTTC
once | TRBJ2-1 | . | TRBV20-1 | CSASQGIEQFF | TGCAGTGCTAGCCAGGGCATTGAGCAGTTCTTC
. | TRBJ2-7 | . | TRBV11-2 | CASSSPRQVYTYEQYF | TGTGCCAGCAGCTCCCCCCGACAGGTATATACCTACGAGCAGTACTTC
. | TRBJ1-6 | . | TRBV5-1 | CASSRGWGSVVSPLHF | TGCGCCAGCAGCCGGGGGTGGGGGTCGGTTGTATCACCCCTCCACTTT
. | TRBJ2-3 | . | TRBV14 | CASSQGIGGSSTDTQYF | TGTGCCAGCAGCCAAGGAATTGGTGGGAGTAGCACAGATACGCAGTATTTT
. | TRBJ2-7 | . | TRBV27 | CASSPGSGHYEQYF | TGTGCCAGCAGTCCAGGGTCCGGGCACTACGAGCAGTACTTC
. | TRBJ2-7 | . | TRBV5-4 | CASSLTSWAGDEQYF | TGTGCCAGCAGCTTGACTTCCTGGGCAGGGGACGAACAGTACTTC
. | TRBJ2-5 | TRBD2 | TRBV15 | CATSSFGGGETQYF | TGTGCCACCAGCTCGTTTGGCGGGGGGGAGACCCAGTACTTC
. | TRBJ1-3 | TRBD1 | TRBV13 | CASKSQTGEDTIYF | TGTGCCAGCAAGAGTCAGACAGGGGAGGACACCATATATTTT
. | TRBJ2-1 | . | TRBV11-3 | CASSLGRYGEQFF | TGTGCCAGCAGCTTAGGGAGATATGGTGAGCAGTTCTTC
. | TRBJ1-1 | . | TRBV2 | CASSPTRGTSSAPTEAFF | TGTGCCAGCAGTCCTACCCGGGGAACCTCTTCTGCCCCCACTGAAGCTTTCTTT
. | TRBJ1-2 | TRBD1 | TRBV11-2 | CASSPDRAPANYKSGGYTF | TGTGCCAGCAGCCCTGACAGGGCCCCTGCCAACTATAAGTCGGGGGGCTACACCTTC
. | TRBJ2-7 | TRBD1 | TRBV6-5 | CASSLGQSSYEQYF | TGTGCCAGCAGTTTGGGACAGAGCTCCTACGAGCAGTACTTC
. | TRBJ2-4 | . | TRBV5-6 | CASSVGQIQNIQYF | TGTGCCAGCAGCGTTGGACAGATCCAAAACATTCAGTACTTC
. | TRBJ2-7 | . | TRBV7-6 | CASSLAQSGEYEQYF | TGTGCCAGCAGCTTAGCGCAGTCGGGAGAGTACGAGCAGTACTTC
. | TRBJ1-4 | . | TRBV7-2 | CASSPRTATEEKLFF | TGTGCCAGCAGCCCTAGGACAGCCACCGAGGAAAAACTGTTTTTT
once | TRBJ2-5 | . | TRBV10-1 | CASSLGVAETQYF | TGCGCCAGCAGCCTAGGGGTTGCAGAGACCCAGTACTTC
. | TRBJ1-3 | . | TRBV29-1 | CSVAPTGRGNTIYF | TGCAGCGTCGCCCCGACGGGAAGGGGAAACACCATATATTTT
. | TRBJ1-5 | . | TRBV27 | CASRPVGNQPQHF | TGTGCCAGCAGGCCTGTAGGCAATCAGCCCCAGCATTTT
. | TRBJ2-5 | . | TRBV5-6 | CASSYGAAGETQYF | TGTGCCAGCAGTTACGGTGCAGCGGGCGAGACCCAGTACTTC
few | TRBJ1-5 | . | TRBV14 | CASSQDLGGPQHF | TGTGCCAGCAGCCAAGACTTGGGGGGGCCCCAGCATTTT
. | TRBJ2-3 | . | TRBV10-2 | CASSLLGIDTQYF | TGCGCCAGCAGTTTGCTAGGCATAGATACGCAGTATTTT
. | TRBJ2-3 | . | TRBV27 | CASSFGPNTDTQYF | TGTGCCAGCAGTTTTGGGCCCAACACAGATACGCAGTATTTT
. | TRBJ1-5 | . | TRBV28 | CASSLRAPGFQPQHF | TGTGCCAGCAGTCTTCGCGCACCGGGGTTTCAGCCCCAGCATTTT
. | TRBJ2-7 | TRBD1 | TRBV6-5 | CASRPGDREYEQYF | TGTGCCAGCAGGCCGGGGGACAGGGAATACGAGCAGTACTTC
. | TRBJ2-2 | . | TRBV27 | CASSLGRELFF | TGTGCCAGCAGTTTAGGCCGGGAGCTGTTTTTT
once | TRBJ1-5 | TRBD1 | TRBV4-1 | CASSQERDSSYQPQHF | TGCGCCAGCAGCCAAGAGAGGGACAGTAGTTATCAGCCCCAGCATTTT
once | TRBJ1-5 | . | TRBV2 | CASSPHLGGQPQHF | TGTGCCAGCAGCCCCCACTTAGGGGGTCAGCCCCAGCATTTT
. | TRBJ1-2 | TRBD1 | TRBV6-5 | CASSFTGGTSYGYTF | TGTGCCAGCTCCTTCACAGGGGGCACGAGCTATGGCTACACCTTC
. | TRBJ1-2 | . | TRBV6-1 | CASSAGRGIYGYTF | TGTGCCAGCAGTGCAGGGAGGGGGATCTATGGCTACACCTTC
. | TRBJ2-5 | . | TRBV10-1 | CASSMTVQETQYF | TGCGCCAGCAGCATGACAGTGCAAGAGACCCAGTACTTC
. | TRBJ2-3 | . | TRBV27 | CASTLRGSTDTQYF | TGTGCCAGCACCCTACGGGGGAGCACAGATACGCAGTATTTT
. | TRBJ2-3 | . | TRBV5-6 | CASSARGRPLPWDTQYF | TGTGCCAGCAGCGCACGGGGTAGGCCTCTTCCGTGGGATACGCAGTATTTT
. | TRBJ2-2 | . | TRBV11-3 | CASSFTRLGNTGELFF | TGTGCCAGCAGCTTCACTAGGTTGGGGAACACCGGGGAGCTGTTTTTT
. | TRBJ1-5 | . | TRBV4-1 | CASSQDPRPGQPQHF | TGCGCCAGCAGCCAAGATCCCCGACCGGGTCAGCCCCAGCATTTT
. | TRBJ2-2 | TRBD1 | TRBV18 | CASSPLGQRTGELFF | TGTGCCAGCTCCCCCTTGGGACAGCGCACCGGGGAGCTGTTTTTT
once | TRBJ2-1 | . | TRBV29-1 | CSVGSTGIEQFF | TGCAGCGTGGGGTCAACAGGGATTGAGCAGTTCTTC
. | TRBJ1-2 | TRBD1 | TRBV30 | CAWRGQGAGYGYTF | TGTGCCTGGAGGGGACAGGGGGCTGGCTATGGCTACACCTTC
. | TRBJ2-5 | TRBD1 | TRBV15 | CATLNDRAKTQYF | TGTGCCACCCTCAATGACAGGGCCAAGACCCAGTACTTC
. | TRBJ2-1 | . | TRBV14 | CASSPPSGYNEQFF | TGTGCCAGCAGCCCCCCTTCGGGGTACAATGAGCAGTTCTTC
. | TRBJ1-2 | . | TRBV19 | CASSIRGSYGYTF | TGTGCCAGTAGTATCCGGGGTTCCTATGGCTACACCTTC
. | TRBJ1-4 | TRBD1 | TRBV5-1 | CASSLGDREKEKLFF | TGCGCCAGCAGCTTGGGGGACAGGGAGAAAGAAAAACTGTTTTTT
. | TRBJ2-3 | . | TRBV6-5 | CASSYDLGASTDTQYF | TGTGCCAGCAGTTACGATTTGGGGGCAAGCACAGATACGCAGTATTTT
once | TRBJ2-1 | . | TRBV19 | CASSVSPSSYNEQFF | TGTGCCAGTAGTGTTAGCCCCAGCTCCTACAATGAGCAGTTCTTC
. | TRBJ2-4 | . | TRBV6-5 | CASSAIEGLKNIQYF | TGTGCCAGCAGTGCCATCGAGGGACTGAAAAACATTCAGTACTTC
. | TRBJ2-1 | TRBD2 | TRBV4-1 | CASRFRTSGRIDEQFF | TGCGCCAGCAGATTCCGGACTAGCGGGAGAATAGATGAGCAGTTCTTC
. | TRBJ1-4 | . | TRBV7-6 | CASSLALAGHNEKLFF | TGTGCCAGCAGCTTAGCGCTGGCAGGCCATAATGAAAAACTGTTTTTT